This TCR beta chain stems from a study of blood T cell repertoires in COVID-19. This clone was counted a single time. TCRdb keeps only in-frame clones here, not all; method: immunoSEQ multiplex PCR. The sample contains more than 60,000 clones, about 80% of which appear only once. The ends lost 4 bases at V and 4 bases at J; junction bases unmatched: 8. The CDR3 is 17 residues long. Germline CDR1 reads MGHDK; CDR2 reads SYGVNS. Sequencing was performed on peripheral blood. The source of this sequence is an elderly woman with acute or convalescent COVID-19. The V and J genes are TRBV25-1 and TRBJ2-1, with 12 positions matching TRBD2. The CDR3 region has the DNA TGTGCCAGCAGTGTTCGACTAGCGGGAGTTTCTTACAATGAGCAGTTCTTC. This sequence encodes CASSVRLAGVSYNEQFF.